Sequencing of this T cell receptor beta chain was carried out in a study of T cells after yellow fever vaccination. Study-wide context: Each low-cell-number fraction was prepared by means of SMART-Seq v4 Ultra Low Input. Study results and caveats: Post-booster samples contained most primary-vaccination clones (about 95% CD4, 70% to 90% CD8).

TCRdb recomputed calls from the 5' RACE reads with MiXCR, one row per CDR3 protein. The table has about 160,000 distinct CDR3 sequences, approximately 6.7% seen once. Trimming pared 7 bases from V and 6 bases from J, leaving 18 bases between. The CDR3 runs 14 residues. From germline, CDR1 is SGHTA and CDR2 FQGNSA. Of note for this clonotype: Antigen specificity is unknown.

The sequences come from CD4+ T cells sorted from PBMCs, collected 4 to 5 days after the first yellow fever vaccination. This clonotype was obtained from a man younger than 35 who received the YFV17D yellow fever vaccine. This chain joins TRBV7-2 and TRBJ2-5; D perhaps matches TRBD2 (6 bases). CDR3 loop: CASNSGGVIKTQYF. In nucleotides, the CDR3 is TGTGCCAGCAACTCAGGAGGGGTGATTAAGACCCAGTACTTC.